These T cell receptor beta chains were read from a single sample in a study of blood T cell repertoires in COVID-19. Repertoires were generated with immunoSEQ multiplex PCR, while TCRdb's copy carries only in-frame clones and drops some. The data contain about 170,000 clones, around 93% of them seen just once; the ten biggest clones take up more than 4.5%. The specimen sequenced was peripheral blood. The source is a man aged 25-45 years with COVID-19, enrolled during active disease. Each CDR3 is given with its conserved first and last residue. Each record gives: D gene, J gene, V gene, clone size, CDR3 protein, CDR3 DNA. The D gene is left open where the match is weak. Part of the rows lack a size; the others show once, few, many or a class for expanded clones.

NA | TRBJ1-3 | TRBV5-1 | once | CASSPAGRANTIYF | TGCGCCAGCAGCCCTGCGGGACGTGCTAACACCATATATTTT
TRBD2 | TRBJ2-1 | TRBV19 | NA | CASSYRTSGPYNEQFF | TGTGCCAGTAGTTATCGGACTAGCGGACCCTACAATGAGCAGTTCTTC
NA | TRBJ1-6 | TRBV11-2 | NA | CASSALGQGSPLHF | TGTGCCAGCAGCGCCTTAGGTCAGGGTTCACCCCTCCACTTT
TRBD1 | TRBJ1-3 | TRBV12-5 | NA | CASGLTYGTDDGNTIYF | TGTGCTAGTGGTTTGACCTACGGGACAGACGATGGAAACACCATATATTTT
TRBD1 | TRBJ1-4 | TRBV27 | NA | CASSSVRGSEKLFF | TGTGCCAGCAGCTCGGTCAGGGGGTCTGAAAAACTGTTTTTT
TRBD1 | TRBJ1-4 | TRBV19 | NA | CASSRDRATNEKLFF | TGTGCCAGTAGTCGTGACAGGGCAACTAATGAAAAACTGTTTTTT
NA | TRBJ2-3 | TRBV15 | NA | CATSRYTDTQYF | TGTGCCACCAGCAGGTACACAGATACGCAGTATTTT
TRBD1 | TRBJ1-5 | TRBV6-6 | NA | CASRSRDRNQPQHF | TGTGCCAGCAGGTCACGGGACAGAAATCAGCCCCAGCATTTT
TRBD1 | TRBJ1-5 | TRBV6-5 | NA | CASSPDRGHQPQHF | TGTGCCAGCAGTCCTGACAGGGGTCATCAGCCCCAGCATTTT
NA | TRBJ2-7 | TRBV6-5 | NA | CASSYYAGSTYEQYF | TGTGCCAGCAGTTACTACGCCGGGTCGACCTACGAGCAGTACTTC
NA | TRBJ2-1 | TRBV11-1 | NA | CASTIDLTFYNEQFF | TGTGCCAGCACCATTGATCTAACCTTCTACAATGAGCAGTTCTTC
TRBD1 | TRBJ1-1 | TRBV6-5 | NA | CASSSPGGTLTEAFF | TGTGCCAGCAGTTCCCCAGGGGGGACGCTCACTGAAGCTTTCTTT
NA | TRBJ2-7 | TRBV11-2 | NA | CASSLEIGVYEQYF | TGTGCCAGCAGCTTAGAAATAGGGGTTTACGAGCAGTACTTC
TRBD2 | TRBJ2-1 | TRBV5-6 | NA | CASSLAGGRYNEQFF | TGTGCCAGCAGCTTAGCGGGAGGACGGTACAATGAGCAGTTCTTC
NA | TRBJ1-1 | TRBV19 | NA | CASSISGGNTEAFF | TGTGCCAGTAGTATATCGGGGGGGAACACTGAAGCTTTCTTT
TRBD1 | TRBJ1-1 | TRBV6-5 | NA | CASRGQGAGNTEAFF | TGTGCCAGCAGGGGACAGGGGGCGGGGAACACTGAAGCTTTCTTT
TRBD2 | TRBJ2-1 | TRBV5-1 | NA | CASSSGLASYEQFF | TGCGCCAGCAGCTCCGGACTAGCAAGCTATGAGCAGTTCTTC
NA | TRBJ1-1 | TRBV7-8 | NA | CASSLELNTEAFF | TGTGCCAGCAGCTTAGAACTTAACACTGAAGCTTTCTTT
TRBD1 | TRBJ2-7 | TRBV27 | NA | CASSTGTGEYYEQYF | TGTGCCAGCAGCACCGGGACAGGGGAATATTACGAGCAGTACTTC
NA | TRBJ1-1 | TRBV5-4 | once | CASSIKTGNTEAFF | TGTGCCAGCAGCATAAAGACAGGGAACACTGAAGCTTTCTTT
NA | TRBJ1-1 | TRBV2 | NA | CASSEGARYTEAFF | TGTGCCAGCAGTGAAGGGGCCAGATACACTGAAGCTTTCTTT
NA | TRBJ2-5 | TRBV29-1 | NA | CSGRGGAGAETQYF | TGCAGCGGCCGAGGTGGTGCGGGGGCGGAGACCCAGTACTTC
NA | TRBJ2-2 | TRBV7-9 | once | CASSFRRNSNTGELFF | TGTGCCAGCAGCTTCCGCCGGAACAGTAACACCGGGGAGCTGTTTTTT
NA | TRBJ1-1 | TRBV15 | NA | CATSRDLSLTGVTEAFF | TGTGCCACCAGCAGAGATCTGAGTCTGACGGGGGTAACTGAAGCTTTCTTT
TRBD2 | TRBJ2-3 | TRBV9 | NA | CASSLRAGGWGDTQYF | TGTGCCAGCAGCTTACGAGCGGGGGGCTGGGGAGATACGCAGTATTTT
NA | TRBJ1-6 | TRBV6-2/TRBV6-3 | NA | CASIPSGVRNSPLHF | TGTGCCAGCATCCCCAGCGGAGTTAGGAATTCACCCCTCCACTTT
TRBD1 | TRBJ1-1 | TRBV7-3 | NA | CASSPTGVEAEAFF | TGTGCCAGCAGCCCTACAGGGGTTGAGGCTGAAGCTTTCTTT
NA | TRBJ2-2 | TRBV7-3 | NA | CASSLNRETTGELFF | TGTGCCAGCAGCTTAAACAGGGAAACAACCGGGGAGCTGTTTTTT
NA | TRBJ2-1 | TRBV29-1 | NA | CSVVARGLTRNEQFF | TGCAGCGTTGTGGCCAGGGGCCTAACGCGGAATGAGCAGTTCTTC
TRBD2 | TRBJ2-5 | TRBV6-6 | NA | CASSWASGERETQYF | TGTGCCAGCAGTTGGGCTAGCGGGGAGCGAGAGACCCAGTACTTC
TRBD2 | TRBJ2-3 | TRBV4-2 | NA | CASSQTSGGLDTQYF | TGTGCCAGCAGCCAGACTAGCGGGGGGTTGGATACGCAGTATTTT
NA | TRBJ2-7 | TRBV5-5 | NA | CASSDGFGHEQYF | TGTGCCAGCAGCGACGGGTTTGGCCACGAGCAGTACTTC
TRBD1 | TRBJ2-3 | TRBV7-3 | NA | CASSLIGTVSTDTQYF | TGTGCCAGCAGCTTAATCGGGACAGTAAGCACAGATACGCAGTATTTT